This TCR beta chain was sequenced for a study of T cell changes during pregnancy in multiple sclerosis. The germline V and J ends were trimmed by 8 bases and 7 bases, with 20 bases remaining between them. The CDR3 contains 14 residues. Germline V gene data show CDR1 as SNHLY and CDR2 as FYNNEI. This clone was found a few times. Data came from immunoSEQ multiplex PCR; TCRdb stores just in-frame clones and leaves some out. The sample includes 90,000 to 120,000 clones, approximately 90% of them seen just once. This receptor was identified in a female donor with multiple sclerosis, enrolled in a pregnancy study. The material was peripheral blood, obtained after pregnancy. The chain joins TRBV2 to TRBJ1-1, with a weak D call TRBD1 (5 bases). The CDR3 loop reads CASGGAWSSYEAFF. The CDR3 region has the DNA TGTGCCAGCGGAGGGGCGTGGTCGTCCTATGAAGCTTTCTTT.